The source of this TCR beta chain is a study of regulatory T cells in long-lasting Graves disease. The time point was: newly diagnosed GD, antithyroid drugs for less than 3 months. Generation of the TCR library employed RNA extracted from PBMCs. According to the study, TCR beta libraries were built with iRepertoire HTBI primers and CDR3-region Arm-PCR. TCRdb itself ran the multiplex PCR reads through MiXCR, one entry per CDR3 protein. The table has roughly 420,000 distinct CDR3 sequences, 16% seen once. Germline lookup yields CDR1 DFQATT and CDR2 SNEGSKA (reference sequence). J gave up 1 base and V 3 bases, and 9 bases lay outside the gene matches. CDR3 length: 18 residues. These data were also filed under a second study, of T cells in Graves' hyperthyroidism and ophthalmopathy. Per that paper: Most expanded thyroid clonotypes above 0.001 also appeared in blood.

The chain uses TRBV20-1 and TRBJ2-5; TRBD2 matches at 15 bases. The receptor was isolated from a woman aged 25 to 39 with Graves disease. The sample here was peripheral blood mononuclear cells (PBMCs), taken at new diagnosis, from a patient treated with antithyroid drugs. The CDR3 DNA is TGCAGTGCTAGTCCACCGGGACTAGCGGGAGGCCTCCAAGAGACCCAGTACTTC. This encodes CSASPPGLAGGLQETQYF.